This TCR beta chain is from a study of blood T cell repertoires in COVID-19. Study information: Samples representing acute and convalescent COVID-19 were sourced from the United States, Italy and Spain. From T cells, B-cell-depleted T cells, or PBMCs came the material, which was cDNA or gDNA.

V lost 5 bases, J lost 6 bases, and 15 bases stayed unmatched. Germline V gene sequence: CDR1 LGHNT, CDR2 FRNRAP. The CDR3 covers 17 residues. Sequenced by immunoSEQ multiplex PCR; TCRdb stores in-frame clones only, minus some. This table holds 300,000 to 450,000 clones, 85% found once. The TCR comes from a woman aged 18-29 years with acute or convalescent COVID-19. The V gene is TRBV12-5, the J gene TRBJ1-5; 8 bases are a match to TRBD1. The sequenced sample was peripheral blood. The CDR3 sequence is CASGPAIDRGLVQPQHF. Here the CDR3 DNA reads TGTGCTAGTGGTCCAGCGATCGACAGGGGACTGGTTCAGCCCCAGCATTTT.